This is a list of T cell receptor beta chains from one sample in a study of regulatory T cells in long-lasting Graves disease. TCRdb fed the multiplex PCR reads into MiXCR, producing one record per CDR3 protein. Among 560,000 or so distinct CDR3 sequences listed, 15% to 20% were seen once. The same sample was also used in a study of T cells in Graves' hyperthyroidism and ophthalmopathy.

The material sequenced was peripheral blood mononuclear cells (PBMCs), taken at new diagnosis, from a patient treated with antithyroid drugs. The receptors were sampled from a man aged 18 to 29 with Graves disease. Both conserved end residues are part of each CDR3. A D gene is named only where the DNA matches it firmly. Only part of the rows carry a size: once, few, many, or a class if the clone is expanded.

NA	many	TRBV15	TRBJ2-3	CATINGAERITDTQYF	TGTGCCACCATCAATGGGGCGGAGCGGATCACAGATACGCAGTATTTT
NA	few	TRBV29-1	TRBJ2-4	CSVGHSKNIQYF	TGCAGCGTCGGACATTCCAAAAACATTCAGTACTTC
NA	few	TRBV20-1	TRBJ2-1	CSASGRGSNEQFF	TGCAGTGCTAGTGGGAGAGGCAGCAATGAGCAGTTCTTC
TRBD1	NA	TRBV29-1	TRBJ1-1	CSGHRGEGTEAFF	TGCAGCGGTCACAGGGGGGAGGGCACTGAAGCTTTCTTT
NA	few	TRBV5-1	TRBJ1-4	CASSPRGDTFEKLFF	TGCGCCAGCAGCCCCCGGGGGGACACCTTTGAAAAACTGTTTTTT
NA	medium-sized	TRBV30	TRBJ2-3	CAWGFLGDTQYF	TGTGCCTGGGGGTTTCTCGGGGATACGCAGTATTTT
TRBD1	NA	TRBV4-1	TRBJ2-2	CASSHRDSVGELFF	TGCGCCAGCAGCCACAGGGACAGTGTCGGGGAGCTGTTTTTT
NA	NA	TRBV28	TRBJ1-2	CAGSLQGFYGYTF	TGTGCCGGCAGTCTACAGGGATTTTATGGCTACACCTTC
TRBD2	many	TRBV18	TRBJ2-7	CASSPVGTSGYEQYF	TGTGCCAGCTCACCGGTCGGGACTAGCGGCTACGAGCAGTACTTC
TRBD2	many	TRBV2	TRBJ2-3	CASSGSSGRDTQYF	TGTGCCAGCAGTGGGAGTAGCGGGAGGGATACGCAGTATTTT
NA	many	TRBV27	TRBJ1-1	CASRLSGENTEAFF	TGTGCCAGCAGATTGTCAGGAGAGAACACTGAAGCTTTCTTT
NA	few	TRBV5-8	TRBJ1-5	CASSPAYRDEGNQPQHF	TGTGCCAGCAGCCCCGCATACAGGGATGAGGGCAATCAGCCCCAGCATTTT
NA	few	TRBV9	TRBJ1-2	CASSVGQGNYGYTF	TGTGCCAGCAGCGTAGGCCAGGGTAACTATGGCTACACCTTC
TRBD2	many	TRBV5-1	TRBJ2-1	CASSLSGRRYNEQFF	TGCGCCAGCAGCCTTAGCGGGCGTAGGTACAATGAGCAGTTCTTC
TRBD1	few	TRBV28	TRBJ1-2	CASSLPPGGGYTF	TGTGCCAGCAGTTTACCCCCAGGGGGTGGCTACACCTTC
NA	NA	TRBV28	TRBJ2-5	CASSIPQETQYF	TGTGCCAGCAGTATACCACAAGAGACCCAGTACTTC
NA	many	TRBV11-2	TRBJ2-3	CASSLAGSDTQYF	TGTGCCAGCAGCTTAGCTGGGTCAGATACGCAGTATTTT
TRBD2	many	TRBV3-1	TRBJ2-1	CASSHQLAGTYNEQFF	TGTGCCAGCAGCCATCAGCTAGCGGGAACATACAATGAGCAGTTCTTC
NA	NA	TRBV7-9	TRBJ1-2	CASNILEKANYGYTF	TGTGCCAGCAACATTCTTGAGAAAGCTAACTATGGCTACACCTTC
NA	many	TRBV28	TRBJ2-1	CASSLPRIIGRYNEQFF	TGTGCCAGCAGTCTGCCTCGGATTATCGGGCGTTACAATGAGCAGTTCTTC
NA	many	TRBV11-2	TRBJ2-7	CASSLEDGDEQYF	TGTGCCAGCAGCTTAGAAGACGGAGACGAGCAGTACTTC
NA	many	TRBV3-1	TRBJ1-1	CASSQVTAAEAFF	TGTGCCAGCAGCCAAGTAACGGCAGCTGAAGCTTTCTTT
NA	many	TRBV28	TRBJ1-5	CASSTLSGNQPQHF	TGTGCCAGCAGCACACTATCGGGGAATCAGCCCCAGCATTTT
NA	few	TRBV27	TRBJ1-2	CASSSSAGMGLYGYTF	TGTGCCAGCAGTTCATCGGCAGGGATGGGGCTCTATGGCTACACCTTC
TRBD1	many	TRBV2	TRBJ1-1	CASSGQGASTEAFF	TGTGCCAGCAGCGGACAGGGGGCCAGCACTGAAGCTTTCTTT
NA	many	TRBV30	TRBJ1-1	CAWSRRGTEAFF	TGTGCCTGGAGTAGAAGGGGCACTGAAGCTTTCTTT